The next 20 T cell receptor beta chains were all read from a single sample in a study of blood T cells in healthy people across ages (dated by TCRdb to the mid-2010s). Libraries came from 5' RACE. This sample was sequenced with an Illumina HiSeq 2500. A second PCR of about 7 to 12 cycles was run with a J-beta primer mix and a sample-barcoded 5' primer. Using fastp at Q25 and MiXCR, TCRdb reprocessed the public reads and kept productive beta chains. Rows merge per CDR3 protein into single entries with the most common DNA and genes. The sample includes about 290,000 distinct CDR3 sequences, with around 27% observed a single time. In total, the top ten clones hold 25% to 30% of the sample. What was sequenced was blood. The receptors stem from an older woman in good health.

V gene TRBV3-1 combines with J gene TRBJ2-5; the D gene is possibly TRBD1 (6 bases). The V gene's germline CDR1 is LGHDT and CDR2 YNNKEL (reference sequence). The V gene lost 6 bases and the J gene lost 11 bases, with 19 bases spanning the gap. The CDR3 covers 13 residues. CDR3 nucleotides: TGTGCCAGCAGACATACAGACAGGCCTGAGCAGTACTTC. Its translation is CASRHTDRPEQYF.

This clonotype was seen just once. It is likely a read error, because the conserved phenylalanine at the end of the CDR3 is missing. This chain joins TRBV29-1 and TRBJ2-4; D is possibly TRBD1 or TRBD2 (5 bases each). Between the trimmed V and J ends, which lost 4 bases and 0 bases, there was a span of 13 bases. The germline V gene encodes CDR1 SQVTM and CDR2 ANQGSEA. The CDR3 is made up of 15 amino acids. CDR3 coding DNA: TGCAGCGTTGTTCAGGGAGCCCTAGCCAAAAACATTCAGTACGTC. Its protein product is CSVVQGALAKNIQYV.

This clonotype has just a few counts. As DNA, the CDR3 is TGTGCCATCAGGCGGGAGAATGAGCAGTTCTTC. Residues: CAIRRENEQFF. The chain has TRBV10-3 and TRBJ2-5, with 7 bases identical to TRBD2. TRBJ2-1 matches the DNA end more closely, so the J call is doubtful. CDR1 is ENHRY and CDR2 is SYGVKD in the germline V gene. The CDR3 length is 11 residues.

The V gene is TRBV28, the J gene TRBJ2-5; D is uncertain. TRBJ2-7 matches the DNA end more closely, so the J call is doubtful. Germline V gene data show CDR1 as MDHEN and CDR2 as SYDVKM. There are 15 residues in the CDR3. The CDR3 protein is CASSLYRLTSYEQYF. Written as DNA, the CDR3 is TGTGCCAGCAGTTTATATAGGCTTACCTCTTACGAGCAGTACTTC.

The gene calls are TRBV5-1 and TRBJ2-5; 12 bases align to TRBD1. The assigned J gene may be wrong: the sequence end matches TRBJ2-1 better. The CDR3 loop spans 19 amino acids. CDR1 is SGHRS and CDR2 is YFSETQ in the germline V gene. Here the CDR3 reads CASSLVGTGGSGSYNEQFF. In DNA form, the CDR3 reads TGCGCCAGCAGCTTGGTGGGGACAGGGGGCTCCGGCTCCTACAATGAGCAGTTCTTC.

CDR3 region: CASSLVGTAGSGANVLTF. The CDR3 DNA reads as TGCGCCAGCAGCTTGGTAGGGACGGCAGGATCTGGGGCCAACGTCCTGACTTTC. The V gene is TRBV5-1, the J gene TRBJ2-6; D is tentatively TRBD1 or TRBD2 (5 bases each). CDR1 is SGHRS, CDR2 YFSETQ, per germline. CDR3 length: 18 amino acids. V was cut by 0 bases and J by 1 base, with 14 bases left in between.

In this sample, this clonotype turned up a few times. The CDR3: CANTGTENEKLFF. The CDR3 bases are TGTGCCAACACCGGGACAGAGAATGAAAAACTGTTTTTT. The chain carries TRBV2 and TRBJ1-4, with 7 nucleotides matching TRBD1. Germline trimming cut 10 bases from V and 5 bases from J; bases unmatched to any gene: 7. The CDR3 is 13 residues long. CDR1 is SNHLY, CDR2 FYNNEI, per germline.

This clonotype was seen only a few times. The chain combines TRBV20-1 with TRBJ2-1, with 7 bases identical to TRBD2. Germline loops: CDR1 DFQATT, CDR2 SNEGSKA (reference sequence). CDR3 size: 14 residues. V trimming: 5 bases; J trimming: 0 bases; junction bases outside the gene matches: 4. Here the CDR3 reads CSASRESSYNEQFF. In nucleotides, the CDR3 is TGCAGTGCTTCGCGGGAGAGCTCCTACAATGAGCAGTTCTTC.

The chain couples TRBV20-1 to TRBJ2-5, with unresolved D. The CDR3 extends over 11 amino acids. The germline V gene has CDR1 DFQATT and CDR2 SNEGSKA (reference sequence). The V gene lost 7 bases and the J gene lost 2 bases, with 8 bases spanning the gap. The chain's CDR3 is CSVPLQETQYF. CDR3 sequence (DNA): TGCAGTGTCCCTTTACAAGAGACCCAGTACTTC.

The chain employs TRBV11-1 and TRBJ2-1; TRBD2 aligns across 8 bases. The last part of the DNA fits TRBJ2-4 better; the J call may be wrong. The CDR3 consists of 16 residues. Germline CDR1 and CDR2: SGHAT and FQDESV (reference sequence). In DNA form, the CDR3 reads TGTGCCAGCAGCTTAGTGGCTAGCGGGTCCCAAGAGACTCAGTACTTC. This codes for CASSLVASGSQETQYF.

In this sample, this clonotype turned up a few times. The chain has TRBV28 and TRBJ1-4; D is unresolved. This CDR3 contains 14 residues. With 3 bases removed from V and 7 bases from J, the gap between germline ends came to 12 bases. In germline, CDR1 is MDHEN, CDR2 SYDVKM. The CDR3 is CASSFGSRGEKLFF. The CDR3 coding sequence is TGTGCCAGCAGTTTTGGTTCTCGGGGTGAAAAACTGTTTTTT.

The rearrangement joins TRBV7-2 to TRBJ1-2, with D tentatively TRBD1 (5 bases). V lost 0 bases and J lost 2, with 13 bases in between. The CDR3 covers 16 residues. In germline, CDR1 is SGHTA, CDR2 FQGNSA. The CDR3 DNA reads as TGTGCCAGCAGCTTAGCGCAACAGGAGTTAAACTATGGCTACACCTTC. This translates into CASSLAQQELNYGYTF.

The chain employs TRBV20-1 and TRBJ1-1; D perhaps matches TRBD1 (5 bases). V was trimmed by 6 bases and J by 4 bases, leaving 21 bases between them. The V gene's germline CDR1 is DFQATT and CDR2 SNEGSKA (reference sequence). The CDR3 is 15 residues long. The CDR3 reads CSASLRVAGGTEAFF. Here the CDR3 DNA reads TGCAGTGCCAGCCTAAGGGTGGCCGGGGGCACTGAAGCTTTCTTT.

This clonotype was counted between two and nine times. This chain links TRBV18 with TRBJ2-3; D possibly corresponds to TRBD1 (6 bases). V was shortened by 1 base and J by 2 bases, with 10 bases between the two germline ends. CDR3 size: 15 residues. The germline V gene has CDR1 KGHSH and CDR2 LQKENI. CDR3 in amino acids: CASSPQGDATDTQYF. The CDR3 bases are TGTGCCAGCTCACCACAGGGGGATGCCACAGATACGCAGTATTTT. The variable domain in full, completed from reference TRBV18 and TRBJ2-3, reads NAGVMQNPRHLVRRRGQEARLRCSPMKGHSHVYWYRQLPEEGLKFMVYLQKENIIDESGMPKERFSAEFPKEGPSILRIQQVVRGDSAAYFCASSPQGDATDTQYFGPGTRLTVL.

This clonotype has a handful of counts. DNA for the CDR3: TGTGCCAGTACCACGACAGCAACTAATGAAAAACTGTTTTTT. Translated, it gives CASTTTATNEKLFF. The chain recombines TRBV19 with TRBJ1-4, with D perhaps matching TRBD1 (5 bases). The CDR3 covers 14 residues. CDR1 and CDR2 from the germline V gene are LNHDA and SQIVND (reference sequence). Trimming took 7 bases from V and 0 from J, leaving 9 bases between them. Full variable domain (rest looked up from reference TRBV19 and TRBJ1-4): DGGITQSPKYLFRKEGQNVTLSCEQNLNHDAMYWYRQDPGQGLRLIYYSQIVNDFQKGDIAEGYSVSREKKESFPLTVTSAQKNPTAFYLCASTTTATNEKLFFGSGTQLSVL.

This clonotype was found a few times. V usage is TRBV9 and J usage is TRBJ1-6; possibly TRBD1 for D (5 bases). The CDR3 runs to 13 residues. V was clipped by 0 bases and J by 11 bases, with 9 bases between them. Looked up from germline, CDR1 is SGDLS and CDR2 is YYNGEE. The CDR3: CASSVGWDPPLHF. The CDR3 DNA follows: TGTGCCAGCAGCGTAGGGTGGGACCCACCCCTCCACTTT.

A remark on this clonotype: A much larger clone lies one base from this, so it may be a read error. The chain couples TRBV4-1 to TRBJ2-5, with 11 bases fitting TRBD2. This CDR3 is 18 amino acids long. Germline V lookup: CDR1 MGHRA, CDR2 YSYEKL. In DNA, the CDR3 is TGCGCCAGCAGGCAGGGGCCGGCGACTAGCGGGGTCCAAGGGACCCAGTACTTC. Encoded protein: CASRQGPATSGVQGTQYF.

The chain joins TRBV12-3 or TRBV12-4 to TRBJ2-7; D tentatively reads TRBD1 or TRBD2 (6 bases each). V was trimmed by 6 bases and J by 6 bases, leaving 9 bases between them. This CDR3 contains 11 residues. The CDR3 loop reads CASSGGGEQYF. CDR3 in DNA: TGTGCCAGCAGCGGGGGCGGCGAGCAGTACTTC.

This clonotype was detected a few times. The gene calls are TRBV15 and TRBJ1-5; 7 positions match TRBD1. The CDR3 extends over 14 amino acids. V lost 1 base to trimming and J lost 5 bases; unmatched junction nucleotides: 2. CDR1 and CDR2 (germline): LNHNV, YYDKDF (reference sequence). The CDR3 nucleotides are TGTGCCACCAGCAGAGGGGACAGCGATCAGCCCCAGCATTTT. Its protein product is CATSRGDSDQPQHF.

The chain is built from TRBV29-1 and TRBJ1-4; 8 positions agree with TRBD1. The CDR3 loop spans 12 amino acids. V lost 6 bases and J lost 8; bases outside the gene matches: 5. CDR1 is SQVTM, CDR2 ANQGSEA, per germline. The CDR3 DNA reads TGCAGCGTCCGGACAGGGAAGGAAAAACTGTTTTTT. Its translation: CSVRTGKEKLFF.